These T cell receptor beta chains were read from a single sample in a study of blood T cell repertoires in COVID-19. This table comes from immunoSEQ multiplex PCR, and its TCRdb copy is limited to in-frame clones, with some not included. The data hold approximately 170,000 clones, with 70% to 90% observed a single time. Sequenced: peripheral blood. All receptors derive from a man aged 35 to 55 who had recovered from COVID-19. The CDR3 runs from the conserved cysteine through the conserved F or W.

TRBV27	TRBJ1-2	CASSLSVGDTGWGYTF
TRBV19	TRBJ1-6	CASSIRGVNSPLHF
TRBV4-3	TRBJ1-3	CASSQLDSRASGNTIYF
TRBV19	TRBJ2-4	CASSMEVQGIQYF
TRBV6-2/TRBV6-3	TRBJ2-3	CASGRDTTSDTQYF
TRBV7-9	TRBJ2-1	CASSEAGDRGRHEQFF
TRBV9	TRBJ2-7	CASSATAGYEQYF
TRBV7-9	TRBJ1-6	CATRPEGSSPLHF
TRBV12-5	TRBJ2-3	CASGSGLGTDTQYF
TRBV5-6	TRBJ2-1	CASSFLSGGYNEQFF
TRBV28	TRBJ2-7	CASSFVWQAYEQYF
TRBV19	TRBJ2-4	CASSDGQGAASAKNIQYF
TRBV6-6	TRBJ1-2	CASSFPRDTRNYGYTF
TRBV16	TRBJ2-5	CASSQSGLVGETQYF
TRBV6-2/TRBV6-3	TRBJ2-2	CASSRDRRGELFF
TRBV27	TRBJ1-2	CASSLGQGYGYTF
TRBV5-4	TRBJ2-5	CASSLSGVETQYF
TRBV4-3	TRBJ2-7	CASSQEGGAAQYF
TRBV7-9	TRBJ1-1	CASSLVNTRGTEAFF
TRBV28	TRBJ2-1	CASSVTSVEQFF
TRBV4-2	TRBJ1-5	CASSQMGGGNQPQHF
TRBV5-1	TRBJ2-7	CASSFVVGGTYEQYF
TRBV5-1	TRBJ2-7	CASSPGQGWSYEQYF
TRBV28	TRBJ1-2	CASRGDRGYGYTF
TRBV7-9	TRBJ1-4	CASGRTGSNEKLFF
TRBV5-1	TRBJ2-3	CASSLAGGGTDTQYF
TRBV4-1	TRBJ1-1	CASSRLQSTEAFF
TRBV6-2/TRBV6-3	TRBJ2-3	CASSYRTSGFTDTQYF
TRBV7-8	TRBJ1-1	CASSPRWAANTEAFF
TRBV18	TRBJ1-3	CASSPGQVGTIYF
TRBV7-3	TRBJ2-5	CASSLDSRETQYF
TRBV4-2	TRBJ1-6	CASSQEDRDGSPLHF
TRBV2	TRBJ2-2	CASRKSTGVTGELFF
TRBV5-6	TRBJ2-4	CASSSQGAKNIQYF
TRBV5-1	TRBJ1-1	CASRIDFPNTEAFF
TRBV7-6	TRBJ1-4	CASSLGGDRGDEKLFF
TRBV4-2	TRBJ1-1	CASSQEGSREAFF
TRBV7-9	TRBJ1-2	CASRLDSYGYTF
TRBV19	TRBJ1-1	CASSALDRGHTEAFF
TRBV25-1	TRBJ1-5	CASSDPRDGNQPQHF
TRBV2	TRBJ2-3	CASNRQHTDTQYF
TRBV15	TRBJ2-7	CATSITEGVMVEQYF
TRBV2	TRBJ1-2	CASSQTTTGDGGYTF
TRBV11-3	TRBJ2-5	CASSLNRQETQYF
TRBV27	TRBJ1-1	CASSFLNTGDRTEAFF
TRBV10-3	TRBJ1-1	CAISDQTGVNTEAFF
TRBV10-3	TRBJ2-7	CAISESYTSGISYEQYF